This paragraph covers one T cell receptor (beta chain) sequence. The antigen remains unidentified. The data are from a study of shared clonotypes between healthy human individuals. Study-wide background: Donors were a couple of women and three men aged 18 to 49. CD4 naive and CD4 memory each took three plates per donor, while CD8 naive took two and CD8 memory one.

TCRdb's copy holds only in-frame clones and misses some; the assay was immunoSEQ multiplex PCR. The sample gives 1,500,000 or so clones, around 97% of which show up once; 1.2% is in the top ten. Study-wide points: Against clonotypes common to all four donors, non-shared ones had lower generation probabilities.

The sequence was collected from a man aged 25 to 40 in good health. Sequenced: naive CD4+ T cells sorted from blood. The subset was: CD45RA+ positively selected.

The CDR3 DNA sequence: TGCAGCGTTGAAGGGCCCCTCGGCACTGAAGCTTTCTTT. Translated: CSVEGPLGTEAFF. The chain joins TRBV29-1 to TRBJ1-1; D unresolved. CDR1 is SQVTM and CDR2 is ANQGSEA in the germline V gene. The CDR3 covers 13 residues. The V end was cut by 1 base, the J end by 4 bases, with 10 bases between.